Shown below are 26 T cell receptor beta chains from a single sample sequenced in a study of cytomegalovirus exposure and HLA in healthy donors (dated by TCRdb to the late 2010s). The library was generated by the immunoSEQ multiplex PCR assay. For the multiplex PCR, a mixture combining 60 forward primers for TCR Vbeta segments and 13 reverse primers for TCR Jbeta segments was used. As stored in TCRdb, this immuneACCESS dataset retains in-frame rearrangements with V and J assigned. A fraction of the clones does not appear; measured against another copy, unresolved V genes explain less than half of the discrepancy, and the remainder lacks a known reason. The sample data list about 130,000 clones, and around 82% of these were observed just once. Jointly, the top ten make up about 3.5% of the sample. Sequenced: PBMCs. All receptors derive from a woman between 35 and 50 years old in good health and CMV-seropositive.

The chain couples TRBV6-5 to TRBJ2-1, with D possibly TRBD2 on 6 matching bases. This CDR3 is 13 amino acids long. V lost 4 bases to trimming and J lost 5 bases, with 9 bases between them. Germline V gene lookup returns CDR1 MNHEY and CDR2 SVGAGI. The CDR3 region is CASSLTRNNEQFF. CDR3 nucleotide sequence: TGTGCCAGCAGTTTGACTAGGAACAATGAGCAGTTCTTC.

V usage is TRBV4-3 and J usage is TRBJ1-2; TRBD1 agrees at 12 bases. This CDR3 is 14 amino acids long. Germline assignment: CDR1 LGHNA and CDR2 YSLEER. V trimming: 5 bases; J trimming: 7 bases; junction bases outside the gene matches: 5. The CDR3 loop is CASSTGTGGGGYTF. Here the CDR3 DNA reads TGCGCCAGCAGCACCGGGACAGGGGGCGGTGGCTACACCTTC.

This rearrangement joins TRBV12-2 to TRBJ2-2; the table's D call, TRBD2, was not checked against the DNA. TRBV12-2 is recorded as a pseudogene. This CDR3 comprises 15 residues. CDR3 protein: CASRLAAGSTGELFF. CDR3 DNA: TGTGCAAGTCGCTTAGCGGCGGGATCCACCGGGGAGCTGTTTTTT.

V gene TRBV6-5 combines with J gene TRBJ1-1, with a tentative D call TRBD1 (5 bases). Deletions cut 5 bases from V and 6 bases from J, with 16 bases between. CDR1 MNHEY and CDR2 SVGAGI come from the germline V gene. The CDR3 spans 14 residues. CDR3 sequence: CASSPHRGVAEAFF. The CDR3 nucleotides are TGTGCCAGCAGTCCCCATCGGGGGGTTGCTGAAGCTTTCTTT.

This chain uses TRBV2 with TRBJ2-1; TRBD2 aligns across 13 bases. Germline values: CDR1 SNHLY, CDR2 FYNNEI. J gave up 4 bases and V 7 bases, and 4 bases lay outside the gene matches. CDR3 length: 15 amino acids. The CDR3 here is CASKGTSGTYNEQFF. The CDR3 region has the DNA TGTGCCAGCAAAGGGACTAGCGGGACTTACAATGAGCAGTTCTTC.

CDR3 loop: CASSLTGTGDEQYF. The CDR3 DNA sequence: TGTGCCAGCAGCTTAACCGGGACAGGGGACGAGCAGTACTTC. The genes are TRBV7-9 and TRBJ2-7, with 10 bases lining up with TRBD1. V lost 2 bases, J lost 5 bases, and 3 bases stayed unmatched. Per germline, CDR1 SEHNR and CDR2 FQNEAQ (reference sequence). The CDR3 loop spans 14 amino acids. Filled out from reference TRBV7-9 and TRBJ2-7, the complete variable domain reads DTGVSQNPRHKITKRGQNVTFRCDPISEHNRLYWYRQTLGQGPEFLTYFQNEAQLEKSRLLSDRFSAERPKGSFSTLEIQRTEQGDSAMYLCASSLTGTGDEQYFGPGTRLTVT.

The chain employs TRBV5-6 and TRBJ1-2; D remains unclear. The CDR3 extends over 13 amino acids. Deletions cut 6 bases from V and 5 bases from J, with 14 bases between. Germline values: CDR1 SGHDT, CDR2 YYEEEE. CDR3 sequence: CASKIRTGYGYTF. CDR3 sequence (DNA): TGTGCCAGCAAGATAAGGACGGGGTATGGCTACACCTTC.

The CDR3: CASSSSFDNEQFF. The CDR3 nucleotides read TGCGCCAGCAGTTCCAGTTTTGACAATGAGCAGTTCTTC. The chain couples TRBV5-1 to TRBJ2-1; D not certain. CDR1 is SGHRS, CDR2 YFSETQ, per germline. V lost 5 bases and J 5 bases, leaving 11 bases between the germline ends. The CDR3 runs to 13 residues. Combining the CDR3 with reference TRBV5-1 and TRBJ2-1 gives the whole variable domain KAGVTQTPRYLIKTRGQQVTLSCSPISGHRSVSWYQQTPGQGLQFLFEYFSETQRNKGNFPGRFSGRQFSNSRSEMNVSTLELGDSALYLCASSSSFDNEQFFGPGTRLTVL.

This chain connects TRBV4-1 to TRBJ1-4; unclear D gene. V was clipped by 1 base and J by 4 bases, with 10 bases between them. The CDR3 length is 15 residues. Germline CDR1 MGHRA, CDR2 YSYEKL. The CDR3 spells CASSQAGGFNEKLFF. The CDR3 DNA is TGCGCCAGCAGCCAAGCGGGAGGTTTTAATGAAAAACTGTTTTTT.

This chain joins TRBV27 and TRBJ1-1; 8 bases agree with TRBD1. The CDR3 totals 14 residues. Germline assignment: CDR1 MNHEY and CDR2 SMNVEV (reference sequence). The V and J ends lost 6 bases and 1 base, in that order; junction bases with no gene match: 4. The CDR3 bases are TGTGCCAGCAGGGACAGGGTGGGGAACACTGAAGCTTTCTTT. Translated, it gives CASRDRVGNTEAFF.

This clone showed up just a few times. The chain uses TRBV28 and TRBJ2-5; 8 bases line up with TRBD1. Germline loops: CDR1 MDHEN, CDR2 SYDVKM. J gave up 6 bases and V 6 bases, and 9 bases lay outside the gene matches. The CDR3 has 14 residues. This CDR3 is CASSERTGRQTQYF. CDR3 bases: TGTGCCAGCAGCGAGCGGACAGGGCGGCAGACCCAGTACTTC.

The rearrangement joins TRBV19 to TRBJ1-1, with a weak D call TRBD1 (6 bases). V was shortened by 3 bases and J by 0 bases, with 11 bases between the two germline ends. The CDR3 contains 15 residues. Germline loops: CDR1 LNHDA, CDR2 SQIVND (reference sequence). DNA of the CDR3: TGTGCCAGTAGTATTGGGGGCCAGATGAACACTGAAGCTTTCTTT. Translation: CASSIGGQMNTEAFF.

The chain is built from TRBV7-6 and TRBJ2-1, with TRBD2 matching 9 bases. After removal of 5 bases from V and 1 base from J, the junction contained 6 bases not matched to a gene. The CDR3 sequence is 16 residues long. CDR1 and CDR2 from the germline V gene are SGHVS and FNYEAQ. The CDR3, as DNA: TGTGCCAGCAGCATCGAAGCGGGAGGTTCCTACAATGAGCAGTTCTTC. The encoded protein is CASSIEAGGSYNEQFF. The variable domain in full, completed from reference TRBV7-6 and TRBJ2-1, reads GAGVSQSPRYKVTKRGQDVALRCDPISGHVSLYWYRQALGQGPEFLTYFNYEAQQDKSGLPNDRFSAERPEGSISTLTIQRTEQRDSAMYRCASSIEAGGSYNEQFFGPGTRLTVL.

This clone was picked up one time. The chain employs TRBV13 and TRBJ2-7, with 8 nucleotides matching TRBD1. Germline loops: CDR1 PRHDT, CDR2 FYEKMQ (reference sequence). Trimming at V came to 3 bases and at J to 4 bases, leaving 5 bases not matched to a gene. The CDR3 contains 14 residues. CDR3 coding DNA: TGTGCCAGCAGCTTCAGGGGGCGTGAGTACGAGCAGTACTTC. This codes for CASSFRGREYEQYF.

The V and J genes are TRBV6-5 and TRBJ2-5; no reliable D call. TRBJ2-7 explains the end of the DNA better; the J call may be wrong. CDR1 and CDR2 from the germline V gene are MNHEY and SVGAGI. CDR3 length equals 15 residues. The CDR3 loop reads CASSYSIASSYEQYF. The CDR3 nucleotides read TGTGCCAGCAGTTACTCGATAGCCAGCTCCTACGAGCAGTACTTC.

CDR3 DNA: TGCGCCAGCAGCACCGACCCGGGACACCTTATAGGCGAGCAGTACTTC. Protein: CASSTDPGHLIGEQYF. The chain combines TRBV5-1 with TRBJ2-7; D may be TRBD1 (6 bases). V shed 4 bases and J shed 6 bases, with 23 bases lying between them. There are 16 residues in the CDR3. Germline loops: CDR1 SGHRS, CDR2 YFSETQ.

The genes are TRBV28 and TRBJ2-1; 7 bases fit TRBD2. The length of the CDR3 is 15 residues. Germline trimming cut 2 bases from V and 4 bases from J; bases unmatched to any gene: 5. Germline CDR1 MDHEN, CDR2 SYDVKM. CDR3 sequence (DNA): TGTGCCAGCAGTTTAGCTAGCGGAGGTTACAATGAGCAGTTCTTC. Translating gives CASSLASGGYNEQFF.

CDR3 nucleotides: TGCGCCAGCGCTACCGGGACTAGCGGGAGAGGAGATGAGCAGTTCTTC. Translating gives CASATGTSGRGDEQFF. The gene calls are TRBV5-1 and TRBJ2-1; 14 bases map to TRBD2. Germline CDR1 is SGHRS and CDR2 is YFSETQ. The ends lost 7 bases at V and 8 bases at J; junction bases unmatched: 11. The CDR3 extends over 16 amino acids.

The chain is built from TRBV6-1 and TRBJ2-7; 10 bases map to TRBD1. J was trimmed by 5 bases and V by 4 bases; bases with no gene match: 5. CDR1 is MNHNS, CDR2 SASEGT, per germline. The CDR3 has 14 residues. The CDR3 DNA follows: TGTGCCAGCAGTGGGGGACAGGGGAACGACGAGCAGTACTTC. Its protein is CASSGGQGNDEQYF.

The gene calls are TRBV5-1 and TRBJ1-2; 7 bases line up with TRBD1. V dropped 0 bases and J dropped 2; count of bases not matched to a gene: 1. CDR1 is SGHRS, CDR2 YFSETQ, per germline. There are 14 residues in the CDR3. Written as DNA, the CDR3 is TGCGCCAGCAGCTTGGACAGGGGAAACTATGGCTACACCTTC. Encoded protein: CASSLDRGNYGYTF.

The CDR3 protein is CASSLQRAGVGDGYTF. In DNA form, the CDR3 reads TGTGCCAGCAGTTTACAGAGGGCAGGGGTTGGGGATGGCTACACCTTC. J is TRBJ1-2 and V is TRBV28; D is perhaps TRBD1 (6 bases). The V end was cut by 2 bases, the J end by 6 bases, with 19 bases between. The V gene's germline CDR1 is MDHEN and CDR2 SYDVKM. The CDR3 length is 16 residues.

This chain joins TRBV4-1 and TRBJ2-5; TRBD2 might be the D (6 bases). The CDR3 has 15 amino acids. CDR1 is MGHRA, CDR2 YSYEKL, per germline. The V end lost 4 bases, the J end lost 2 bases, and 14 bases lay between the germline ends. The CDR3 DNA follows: TGCGCCAGCAGCCCCCGGGAGCGGGTACAAGAGACCCAGTACTTC. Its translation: CASSPRERVQETQYF.

In nucleotides, the CDR3 is TGTGCCAGCGGCCCGTGGGGGGGGCGGACTGAAGCTTTCTTT. Encoded protein: CASGPWGGRTEAFF. The chain joins TRBV27 to TRBJ1-1; a possible D gene is TRBD1 (6 bases). This CDR3 contains 14 residues. Germline-derived CDR1 and CDR2 are MNHEY and SMNVEV (reference sequence). The V and J ends lost 8 bases and 5 bases respectively, with 18 bases between them.

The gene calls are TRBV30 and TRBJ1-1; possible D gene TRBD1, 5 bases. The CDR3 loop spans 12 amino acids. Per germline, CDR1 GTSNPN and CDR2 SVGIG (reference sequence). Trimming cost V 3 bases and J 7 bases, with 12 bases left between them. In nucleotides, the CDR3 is TGTGCCTGGAGGGAACAGGTTGGTGAAGCTTTCTTT. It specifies CAWREQVGEAFF.

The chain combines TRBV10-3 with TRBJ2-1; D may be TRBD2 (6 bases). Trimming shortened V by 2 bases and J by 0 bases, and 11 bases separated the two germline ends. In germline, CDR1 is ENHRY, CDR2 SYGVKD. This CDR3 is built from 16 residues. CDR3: CAISEASASSYNEQFF. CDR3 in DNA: TGTGCCATCAGTGAGGCTAGCGCGAGCTCCTACAATGAGCAGTTCTTC.

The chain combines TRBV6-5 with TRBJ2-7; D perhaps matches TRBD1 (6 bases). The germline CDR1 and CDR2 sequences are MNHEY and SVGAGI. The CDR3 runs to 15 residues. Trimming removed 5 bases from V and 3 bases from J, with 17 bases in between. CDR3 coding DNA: TGTGCCAGCAGTCGGAAGACAGGACGGATCTACGAGCAGTACTTC. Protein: CASSRKTGRIYEQYF.